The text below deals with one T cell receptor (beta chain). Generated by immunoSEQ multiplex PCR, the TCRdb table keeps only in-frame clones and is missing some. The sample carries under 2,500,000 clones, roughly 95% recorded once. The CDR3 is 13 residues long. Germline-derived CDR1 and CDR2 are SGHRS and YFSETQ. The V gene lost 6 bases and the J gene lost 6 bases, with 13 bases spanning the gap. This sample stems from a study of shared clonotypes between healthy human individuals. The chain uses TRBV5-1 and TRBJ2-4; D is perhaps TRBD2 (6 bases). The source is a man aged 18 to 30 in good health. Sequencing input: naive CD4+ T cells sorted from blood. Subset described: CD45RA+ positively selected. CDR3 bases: TGCGCCAGCAACGAGCCGCGGGGAAACATTCAGTACTTC. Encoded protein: CASNEPRGNIQYF.